The 29 T cell receptor beta chains below all came from one sample that was sequenced in a study of regulatory T cells in long-lasting Graves disease. Time point specified: persistent/refractory GD, antithyroid drugs over 5 years with positive TRAb. PBMC RNA was the source of the TCR library. Through Arm-PCR of CDR3 regions and iRepertoire HTBI primers, TCR beta libraries were built. TCRdb fed the multiplex PCR reads into MiXCR, producing one record per CDR3 protein. Of approximately 440,000 distinct CDR3 sequences in the sample, 23% were seen once. Sample: peripheral blood mononuclear cells (PBMCs), taken when the disease was refractory, from a patient treated with antithyroid drugs. Receptor source: a female donor with Graves disease.

The rearrangement joins TRBV19 to TRBJ2-7; 7 bases map to TRBD1. The CDR3 loop spans 13 amino acids. In germline, CDR1 is LNHDA, CDR2 SQIVND (reference sequence). The V gene end was trimmed by 0 bases and the J gene end by 6 bases; junction bases not matched to a gene: 2. The CDR3 protein is CASSIDRGFEQYF. In nucleotides, the CDR3 is TGTGCCAGTAGTATAGACAGGGGGTTCGAGCAGTACTTC.

This clonotype showed up just a few times. The chain links TRBV18 to TRBJ2-2; D gene ambiguous. The germline V and J ends were trimmed by 3 bases and 4 bases, with 12 bases remaining between them. This CDR3 region has 15 residues. From germline, CDR1 is KGHSH and CDR2 LQKENI. Here the CDR3 reads CASSPQTRPTGELFF. CDR3 in DNA: TGTGCCAGCTCACCTCAGACTCGTCCCACCGGGGAGCTGTTTTTT.

As for this clonotype: Possible read error: a much larger clone is one base away. The rearrangement links TRBV28 to TRBJ2-7; TRBD1 matches 8 bases. In germline, CDR1 is MDHEN, CDR2 SYDVKM. This CDR3 region has 15 residues. The CDR3 region is CASSSRGQVSYGQYF. The CDR3 DNA reads TGTGCCAGCAGTTCAAGGGGACAGGTCTCCTACGGGCAGTACTTC. Full variable domain (remainder filled in from reference TRBV28 and TRBJ2-7): DVKVTQSSRYLVKRTGEKVFLECVQDMDHENMFWYRQDPGLGLRLIYFSYDVKMKEKGDIPEGYSVSREKKERFSLILESASTNQTSMYLCASSSRGQVSYGQYFGPGTRLTVT.

This clonotype showed up many times. This chain uses TRBV6-1 with TRBJ2-1; 9 bases are shared with TRBD1. Germline lookup yields CDR1 MNHNS and CDR2 SASEGT. This CDR3 is built from 14 residues. Trimming at V came to 5 bases and at J to 5 bases, leaving 4 bases not matched to a gene. The CDR3 bases are TGTGCCAGCAGTCGGACAGGGGTGAACAATGAGCAGTTCTTC. Protein sequence: CASSRTGVNNEQFF.

With respect to this clonotype: This clone may be a read error of a much larger clone one base away. This chain uses TRBV10-3 with TRBJ1-2; unclear D gene. CDR3 length: 13 residues. Trimming pared 3 bases from V and 0 bases from J, leaving 5 bases between. Germline V CDR1 and CDR2: ENHRY, SYGVKD. The DNA of the CDR3 is TGTGCCATCAGTGAACAGACTAACTATGGCTACACCTTC. This translates into CAISEQTNYGYTF.

This clonotype was observed many times. The chain has TRBV2 and TRBJ1-1; 10 positions agree with TRBD1. This CDR3 is built from 15 residues. The germline CDR1 and CDR2 sequences are SNHLY and FYNNEI. The J segment lost 3 bases and the V segment lost 3 bases, leaving 4 bases of the junction unmatched. The CDR3 loop is CASSDETGGDTEAFF. CDR3 DNA: TGTGCCAGCAGTGACGAGACAGGGGGCGACACTGAAGCTTTCTTT.

To note about this clonotype: A read error may explain this, as a much larger clone is one base away. The chain uses TRBV11-2 and TRBJ1-6, with 10 bases fitting TRBD1. Germline CDR1 is SGHAT and CDR2 is FQNNGV. The CDR3 is 15 amino acids. The J segment lost 9 bases and the V segment lost 1 base, leaving 3 bases of the junction unmatched. The CDR3 is CASSLATGGSSPLHF. The CDR3 nucleotides read TGTGCCAGCAGCTTAGCGACAGGGGGCAGTTCACCCCTCCACTTT.

Concerning this clonotype: One end of the junction varies from germline; a read error may be responsible. The chain uses TRBV29-1 and TRBJ2-7; 7 bases are shared with TRBD1. Germline V CDR1 and CDR2: SQVTM, ANQGSEA. The CDR3 extends over 16 amino acids. The CDR3 sequence is CNVEGLTGRHSYEQYF. CDR3 DNA: TGCAACGTTGAAGGTTTGACAGGGCGCCACTCCTACGAGCAGTACTTC.

The table lists this clonotype with many counts. V gene TRBV27 combines with J gene TRBJ1-2, with a weak D call TRBD1 (5 bases). This CDR3 has 13 residues. V dropped 4 bases and J dropped 3 bases, with 9 bases sitting between them. Germline V gene sequence: CDR1 MNHEY, CDR2 SMNVEV (reference sequence). The CDR3 region has the DNA TGTGCCAGCAGTTGGGGAGGGGACTATGGCTACACCTTC. This gives the protein CASSWGGDYGYTF.

The sample holds many counts of this clonotype. The chain links TRBV5-5 to TRBJ1-2; maybe TRBD1 (6 bases). Germline CDR1 and CDR2: SGHKS and YYEKEE (reference sequence). Trimming stripped 4 bases from V and 4 bases from J, with 20 bases between. The length of the CDR3 is 16 residues. Here the CDR3 reads CASSKDSDRTGYGYTF. The CDR3 bases are TGTGCCAGCAGCAAGGACAGCGACAGGACCGGCTATGGCTACACCTTC. Filled out from reference TRBV5-5 and TRBJ1-2, the complete variable domain reads DAGVTQSPTHLIKTRGQQVTLRCSPISGHKSVSWYQQVLGQGPQFIFQYYEKEERGRGNFPDRFSARQFPNYSSELNVNALLLGDSALYLCASSKDSDRTGYGYTFGSGTRLTVV.

The chain is built from TRBV5-1 and TRBJ2-1; no clear D gene. This CDR3 region has 15 residues. Looked up from germline, CDR1 is SGHRS and CDR2 is YFSETQ. The V end lost 0 bases, the J end lost 1 base, and 8 bases lay between the germline ends. CDR3 sequence (DNA): TGCGCCAGCAGCTTGGACGGCGGTTCCTACAATGAGCAGTTCTTC. Translating it yields CASSLDGGSYNEQFF.

V and J are TRBV5-1 and TRBJ2-7, with D possibly called TRBD1 or TRBD2 (5 bases each). The CDR3 has 14 amino acids. The germline V gene has CDR1 SGHRS and CDR2 YFSETQ. V was clipped by 0 bases and J by 4 bases, with 11 bases between them. CDR3 in DNA: TGCGCCAGCAGCTTGGGGGGGTCGGGGTACGAGCAGTACTTC. Translating gives CASSLGGSGYEQYF.

The gene calls are TRBV6-1 and TRBJ1-5, with 10 bases identical to TRBD1. The germline gives CDR1 MNHNS, CDR2 SASEGT. The J segment lost 5 bases and the V segment lost 7 bases, leaving 5 bases of the junction unmatched. This CDR3 has 14 amino acids. CDR3 amino acids: CASKGQGFDQPQHF. CDR3 bases: TGTGCCAGCAAGGGACAGGGGTTTGATCAGCCCCAGCATTTT.

This clonotype was recorded many times. This sequence joins TRBV5-1 and TRBJ1-2; D remains ambiguous. V was trimmed by 2 bases and J by 3 bases, leaving 8 bases between them. The length of the CDR3 is 13 residues. Germline V gene data show CDR1 as SGHRS and CDR2 as YFSETQ. In DNA form, the CDR3 reads TGCGCCAGCAGCTTCGCCAGAGACTATGGCTACACCTTC. As protein: CASSFARDYGYTF.

The CDR3 sequence: CSVRAGQVNTGELFF. Written as DNA, the CDR3 is TGCAGCGTTCGAGCGGGACAGGTGAACACCGGGGAGCTGTTTTTT. This chain uses TRBV29-1 with TRBJ2-2, with TRBD1 as a possible D gene (8 bases). The CDR3 is 15 amino acids. Germline CDR1 is SQVTM and CDR2 is ANQGSEA. The V end was cut by 5 bases, the J end by 1 base, with 14 bases between.

This clonotype has a handful of counts. V and J are TRBV29-1 and TRBJ2-2; D unclear. CDR1 and CDR2 from the germline V gene are SQVTM and ANQGSEA. The CDR3 length is 13 residues. Trimming pared 5 bases from V and 3 bases from J, leaving 10 bases between. Here the CDR3 reads CSVRRSYTGELFF. In DNA form, the CDR3 reads TGCAGCGTTAGGCGGAGTTACACCGGGGAGCTGTTTTTT.

This clonotype occurred many times. V usage is TRBV7-2 and J usage is TRBJ1-1, with unresolved D. CDR3 length equals 13 residues. The germline V gene encodes CDR1 SGHTA and CDR2 FQGNSA. V was trimmed by 7 bases and J by 4 bases, leaving 13 bases between them. The CDR3 is CASTQNLGTEAFF. The CDR3 DNA reads TGTGCCAGCACCCAAAATCTCGGCACTGAAGCTTTCTTT. The whole variable domain, remainder taken from reference TRBV7-2 and TRBJ1-1, is GAGVSQSPSNKVTEKGKDVELRCDPISGHTALYWYRQSLGQGLEFLIYFQGNSAPDKSGLPSDRFSAERTGGSVSTLTIQRTQQEDSAVYLCASTQNLGTEAFFGQGTRLTVV.

In this sample, this clonotype turned up many times. The chain couples TRBV2 to TRBJ2-2; 7 bases agree with TRBD2. Germline values: CDR1 SNHLY, CDR2 FYNNEI. The CDR3 extends over 15 amino acids. V was pared by 7 bases and J by 0 bases, with 5 bases of the junction left unmatched. The CDR3 sequence: CASIPTSTNTGELFF. The CDR3 DNA is TGTGCCAGCATCCCGACTAGCACGAACACCGGGGAGCTGTTTTTT. Complete variable domain (other parts from reference TRBV2 and TRBJ2-2): EPEVTQTPSHQVTQMGQEVILRCVPISNHLYFYWYRQILGQKVEFLVSFYNNEISEKSEIFDDQFSVERPDGSNFTLKIRSTKLEDSAMYFCASIPTSTNTGELFFGEGSRLTVL.

This clonotype was observed a few times. The chain has TRBV12-3 or TRBV12-4 and TRBJ1-6; D remains unclear. The V and J ends lost 4 bases and 9 bases respectively, with 16 bases between them. The CDR3 runs to 15 residues. The CDR3 region is CASSSSKERGSPLHF. The DNA of the CDR3 is TGTGCCAGCAGTTCCTCCAAGGAACGCGGTTCACCCCTCCACTTT.

A few counts support this clonotype. The V and J genes are TRBV14 and TRBJ2-5, with D perhaps TRBD1 (6 bases). V was clipped by 4 bases and J by 11 bases, with 14 bases between them. Germline loops: CDR1 SGHDN, CDR2 FVKESK. CDR3 length equals 12 residues. In DNA form, the CDR3 reads TGTGCCAGCAGCCCCACCGACAGGTTTCAGTACTTC. This codes for CASSPTDRFQYF.

This clonotype was detected a few times. This chain connects TRBV6-1 to TRBJ2-7, with D possibly TRBD1 on 6 matching bases. Trimming removed 7 bases from V and 4 bases from J, with 17 bases in between. The CDR3 loop spans 14 amino acids. CDR1 and CDR2 from the germline V gene are MNHNS and SASEGT. The CDR3 nucleotides are TGTGCCAGCAATCCCGGGGACAACCGATACGAGCAGTACTTC. Translated: CASNPGDNRYEQYF.

This clonotype was observed a handful of times. Germline is not matched at one junction end, which may reflect a read error. The chain recombines TRBV7-8 with TRBJ2-5; TRBD1 is a possible D gene (6 bases). Germline-derived CDR1 and CDR2 are SGHVS and FQNEAQ. The CDR3 spans 15 residues. The CDR3 loop reads CASSLAPGVEGTKYF. CDR3 sequence (DNA): TGTGCCAGCAGCTTAGCGCCAGGGGTCGAAGGGACCAAGTACTTC.

This clonotype has more than one count but fewer than ten. The rearrangement uses TRBV19 and TRBJ1-5, with unresolved D. The germline CDR1 and CDR2 sequences are LNHDA and SQIVND (reference sequence). The CDR3 has 14 amino acids. V lost 6 bases, J lost 4 bases, and 13 bases lay in between. The CDR3 coding sequence is TGTGCCAGTAGCCATATCGGGCAGAATCAGCCCCAGCATTTT. Translated, it gives CASSHIGQNQPQHF.

The rearrangement links TRBV28 to TRBJ2-3; D gene uncertain. V lost 5 bases, J lost 3 bases, and 6 bases lay in between. The CDR3 is made up of 12 amino acids. The germline V gene encodes CDR1 MDHEN and CDR2 SYDVKM. The CDR3 DNA reads as TGTGCCAGCAGTCGGCAAACAGATACGCAGTATTTT. Protein product: CASSRQTDTQYF.

The rearrangement uses TRBV25-1 and TRBJ2-5; D may be TRBD2 (6 bases). The germline CDR1 and CDR2 sequences are MGHDK and SYGVNS. The CDR3 consists of 16 residues. The germline V and J ends were trimmed by 1 base and 5 bases, with 17 bases remaining between them. The CDR3 here is CASSEFVGWGVETQYF. The CDR3 nucleotides read TGTGCCAGCAGTGAATTTGTAGGTTGGGGGGTGGAGACCCAGTACTTC.

The rearrangement uses TRBV6-1 and TRBJ2-2; 8 nucleotides match TRBD2. There are 13 residues in the CDR3. With V trimmed by 6 bases and J by 4 bases, 1 base remained unmatched. CDR1 and CDR2 from the germline V gene are MNHNS and SASEGT. CDR3 in amino acids: CASSRGGTGELFF. CDR3 sequence (DNA): TGTGCCAGCAGCCGGGGGGGCACCGGGGAGCTGTTTTTT.

This clonotype was detected only a few times. The chain carries TRBV29-1 and TRBJ2-2, with 11 bases lining up with TRBD1. The CDR3 has 15 residues. Germline CDR1 reads SQVTM; CDR2 reads ANQGSEA. Germline trimming cut 4 bases from V and 7 bases from J; bases unmatched to any gene: 8. This CDR3 is CSVAGTGGLSGELFF. The CDR3 region has the DNA TGCAGCGTTGCCGGGACAGGGGGTCTAAGCGGGGAGCTGTTTTTT.

V usage is TRBV5-1 and J usage is TRBJ1-2, with D uncertain. CDR1 is SGHRS and CDR2 is YFSETQ in the germline V gene. This CDR3 comprises 13 residues. Trimming cost V 7 bases and J 8 bases, with 18 bases left between them. CDR3 bases: TGCGCCAGCCACACGAGTAAAAGAGGGGGCTACACCTTC. Translated: CASHTSKRGGYTF.

The gene calls are TRBV6-2 or TRBV6-3 and TRBJ2-1; 10 positions match TRBD2. Germline trimming cut 8 bases from V and 7 bases from J; bases unmatched to any gene: 14. Germline V gene sequence: CDR1 MNHEY, CDR2 SVGEGT. The CDR3 covers 16 residues. The CDR3 nucleotides are TGTGCCAGCTCCGTTCGTCTAGCGGGAGTAACGAATGAGCAGTTCTTC. Amino acid sequence: CASSVRLAGVTNEQFF.